This T cell receptor (beta chain) was sequenced in a study of cytomegalovirus exposure and HLA in healthy donors (dated by TCRdb to the late 2010s). In terms of the full investigation: In an earlier analysis of some 550 of the donors, approximately 260 Gb of sequence data and 90 million to 130 million unique TCR beta sequences from roughly 190 million T cells were reported. An early release covering 550 to 700 HLA-typed donors comprised 250 to 350 gigabases of sequencing data and tens of millions of unique TCR sequences. The genetic ancestry cluster associated with self-reported Caucasian donors included 81% of the roughly 390 genotyped donors. The study was designed to test whether signatures of past pathogen exposure could be identified by cataloging public T cell receptors. The study profiled the T cell repertoires of 500 to 800 subjects by immunosequencing and related them to cytomegalovirus serostatus. Besides the first cohort of some 670 subjects, a separate validation cohort made up of roughly 120 different subjects was used. To predict cytomegalovirus infection status, the study combined high-throughput TCR immunosequencing, statistical association of individual TCRs with disease status, and machine learning. To study patterns of TCR occurrence, a later analysis re-analyzed previously published TCR beta repertoires from just over 650 donors and added high-resolution HLA genotyping. Rather than drawing on any new phenotypic data, the later analysis identified candidate immune exposures from TCR beta sequences and the way those sequences occurred across donors. To decide whether each TCR beta V gene segment behaved as functional or pseudogenic, an earlier analysis of several hundred of the donors relied on high-throughput TCR beta sequencing. Donor age, sex, ethnicity and CMV serostatus were compiled together with the repertoire data. A later genetic analysis used genome-wide SNP genotypes for 398 of the 666 donors, treating that subset as a discovery cohort. All discovery cohort repertoires had been generated using a single sequencing platform. Both class I and class II loci were covered by HLA typing, at four-digit resolution. The number of typed donors differed by locus: roughly 629-640 for A, B, C, DRB1 and DQB1; approximately 540 for DQA1; 606 for DPA1; and roughly 450 for DPB1. A handful of DR-DQ haplotypes were handled as single units for association and clustering because linkage in the cohort was strong. On average, 235,054 unique TCR beta nucleotide sequences were sequenced per donor among some 430 genotyped donors of the cohort, with roughly 18% of those sequences being non-productive. The paper's findings and limits, for the study overall: A few of the identified cytomegalovirus-associated TCR beta chains were confirmed in vitro to be specific for cytomegalovirus antigens. The authors suggested that the approach could potentially be extended to other disease states and immunological phenotypes. Presence/absence analyses assumed roughly uniform sequencing depth across donors, an assumption that may not hold. A later genetic analysis reported fewer N-insertions in productive TCRs among donors in an Asian-associated ancestry cluster than the approximately 700-donor mean. Only TCR beta chains were sequenced in this cohort, and the absence of alpha or paired-chain data limited detectable features. Linkage disequilibrium might explain the correlated functional status among segregating V segments, but an unknown experimental factor could not be ruled out. The study gave a list of under 200 TCR beta chains associated with cytomegalovirus. Compared with equally common non-associated chains, HLA-associated TCR beta chains in a later analysis were more clonally expanded and had lower generation probabilities. For the cohort, immune exposure information was limited to CMV serostatus. According to a later analysis, most CMV-associated TCR beta chains appeared to be HLA-restricted, and the HLA associations seemed to be driven largely by CMV exposure. The sequencing pipeline was judged likely to have produced a cluster of highly shared sequence variants as a technical artifact. At a false discovery rate of 0.05, a later analysis linked about 16,000 TCR beta sequences to specific HLA alleles. An association between a missense DCLRE1C variant and V-gene and J-gene trimming of TCR beta chains was found in a later genetic analysis and replicated in an independent cohort. HLA typing was unavailable for some donors at each locus, so association tests used only the typed subset. In an earlier analysis of around 600 of the donors, most TCR beta V segments appeared in productive rearrangements about 87% or about 30% of the time, broadly matching IMGT annotations. The classifier was reported to diagnose cytomegalovirus status with high specificity and sensitivity in both the original and validation cohorts. Strong co-occurrence of HLA alleles, especially DR and DQ, made assigning TCR associations to individual alleles difficult. Most TCR sequences were observed very rarely across donors, whereas some public TCRs were present in many individuals. In a later analysis, the rate of TCR association differed among HLA loci, with DRB1 alleles having the most associated TCRs and HLA-C alleles having the fewest. A further reported finding was that TCR beta sequences accurately predicted the HLA-A and HLA-B alleles for most subjects in the first cohort. The earlier analysis of about 600 of the donors excluded roughly 17 rarely observed V segments, including chromosome 9 orphons, because counts were too low. According to a later analysis, parvovirus B19, influenza, CMV and Epstein-Barr virus appeared linked to several top co-occurrence clusters.

Libraries were prepared through the immunoSEQ multiplex PCR assay. For the multiplex PCR, a mixture combining 60 forward primers for TCR Vbeta segments and 13 reverse primers for TCR Jbeta segments was used. A multiplex PCR assay on genomic DNA amplified the CDR3 region of rearranged TCR beta genes. On the Illumina HiSeq System, the amplified TCR beta libraries were sequenced as 87-base-pair reads. The source study handled its data this way. Across the 500 to 850 repertoires, a later analysis counted some 81 million unique TCR beta chains, roughly 11 million of which were shared by at least two donors. Raw reads were error-corrected and collapsed into unique sequences by a nearest-neighbor algorithm in which closely related sequences were merged to remove PCR and sequencing errors. Alignment of CDR3 sequences to IMGT reference sequences was used to assign V, D and J gene segments. For a sequence to be retained, a match of at least six nucleotides was required to both a V gene segment and a J gene segment. Rearrangements were classified as productive when the CDR3 lacked stop codons and remained in frame with V and J, and all other rearrangements were classified as non-productive. CDR3 was defined according to IMGT convention as the region running from the second conserved V-encoded cysteine to the conserved J-encoded phenylalanine. The earlier analysis of 550 to 650 of the donors excluded any sequence lacking an unambiguous match to a single V gene segment. An earlier analysis of fewer than 750 of the donors classified V segments as functional when productive rearrangements were above 56.7% and as segregating when the standard deviation between donors was above 5%. To diagnose cytomegalovirus status from the catalog of TCR beta chain sequences, a statistical classification framework was built. V and J gene assignment, in a later analysis, came from comparing TCR nucleotide sequences with IMGT/GENE-DB human TR gene sequences. A later analysis assigned CDR3 sequences and most-parsimonious VDJ recombination scenarios with the TCRdist pipeline. A later analysis defined each TCR beta chain by its CDR3 amino acid sequence plus V-gene family, and excluded reads lacking a unique V-gene family. In a later analysis, fewer than 650 highly shared, low-generation-probability nucleotide sequences were removed to address suspected cross-contamination and a sequencing artifact. In a later analysis, a clonal expansion index for each public chain was calculated from normalized within-repertoire ranks of inferred template counts. A later analysis computed generation probabilities with a VDJ recombination model fitted to out-of-frame rearrangements, and checked the results against IGoR. In a later analysis, hypergeometric tests were used to score TCR-TCR, TCR-HLA and TCR-CMV co-occurrence, with a repertoire-size bias correction applied to TCR pairs. To estimate false discovery rates, a later analysis permuted the HLA or CMV assignments 20 times. In a later analysis, co-occurring TCRs were grouped using DBSCAN, with TCRdist sequence similarity added in when clustering inside HLA-allele-positive subsets. Co-occurrence clustering excluded repertoires with fewer than 30,000 or more than 120,000 public chains, plus five with anomalous nucleotide sharing. TCRdb carries this immuneACCESS record with in-frame sequences only. Its versions omit some clonotypes, under half of them owing to an unresolved V gene in the studies checked, with the rest unexplained. That table furnishes V, J and clone size, whereas the DNA furnished D and trimming. For this sample the table gives about 150,000 clones, of which roughly 80% were detected only once. The top ten clonotypes cover 3.5% to 5.5% of the sample.

The table lists this clone with a count of one. The specificity of this receptor is unknown. It has no much larger one-base neighbor in the sample; base qualities were not kept. The cohort comprised under 700 healthy bone marrow donors. At the time of sampling, all cohort members were nominally healthy, though unrecorded immune exposures were likely present. The donor was CMV seropositive and was included in the group of some 290 seropositive cohort members. A peripheral blood sample was provided by each donor, and peripheral blood mononuclear cells were used for TCR beta sequencing. Genomic DNA extraction from the blood cell samples was performed with the Qiagen DNeasy Blood Extraction Kit. The sequenced sample consisted of PBMCs. This receptor was taken from a woman between 40 and 50 years old in good health and CMV-seropositive.

The CDR3 is CASIPASASSYNEQFF. The DNA sequence reads TGTGCCAGCATCCCCGCTAGCGCGAGCTCCTACAATGAGCAGTTCTTC. The receptor chain draws on TRBV7-9 and TRBJ2-1, and the D gene may be TRBD2, 6 bases matching. V is pared back by 7 bases and J by 0 bases, with 16 bases lying between the germline termini. For CDR1 and CDR2, the germline V gene (reference sequence) lists SEHNR and FQNEAQ. The CDR3 starts with the cysteine, ends with the phenylalanine, and has 16 residues. Only the CDR3 DNA is retained, 48 bases long and in frame from the first base.